These T cell receptor beta chains were read from a single sample in a study of T cell changes during pregnancy in multiple sclerosis. Sequenced by immunoSEQ multiplex PCR; TCRdb stores in-frame clones only, minus some. The sample yields 40,000 to 50,000 clones, 93% seen once. Sequences were derived from CD4+ T cells from peripheral blood mononuclear cells, sampled in the third trimester of pregnancy. Receptors originate from a female donor with multiple sclerosis, enrolled in a pregnancy study. CDR3s include the opening cysteine and the closing phenylalanine or tryptophan. The D gene is left open where the match is weak. The size entry is marked missing in some rows and otherwise reads once, few, many or a size class.

D gene: NA; J gene: TRBJ2-7; V gene: TRBV4-1; clone size: NA; CDR3 protein: CASSPVGRGPYEQYF; CDR3 DNA: TGCGCCAGCAGCCCCGTAGGCAGGGGCCCCTACGAGCAGTACTTC
D gene: NA; J gene: TRBJ1-4; V gene: TRBV30; clone size: NA; CDR3 protein: CAWRSGPTHEKLFF; CDR3 DNA: TGTGCCTGGAGAAGTGGGCCGACGCATGAAAAACTGTTTTTT
D gene: TRBD1; J gene: TRBJ2-7; V gene: TRBV5-1; clone size: NA; CDR3 protein: CASSLSGTGPYEQYF; CDR3 DNA: TGCGCCAGCAGCTTGAGCGGGACAGGGCCCTACGAGCAGTACTTC
D gene: NA; J gene: TRBJ1-1; V gene: TRBV18; clone size: NA; CDR3 protein: CASSPQTGNTEAFF; CDR3 DNA: TGTGCCAGCTCACCGCAGACAGGGAACACTGAAGCTTTCTTT
D gene: TRBD2; J gene: TRBJ2-3; V gene: TRBV25-1; clone size: NA; CDR3 protein: CASSSGDRSADTQYF; CDR3 DNA: TGTGCCAGCAGCAGCGGGGACCGCTCGGCAGATACGCAGTATTTT
D gene: TRBD2; J gene: TRBJ2-7; V gene: TRBV29-1; clone size: NA; CDR3 protein: CSVFGTSGRGSYEQYF; CDR3 DNA: TGCAGCGTTTTCGGGACTAGCGGGAGGGGTTCCTACGAGCAGTACTTC
D gene: TRBD1; J gene: TRBJ2-7; V gene: TRBV5-4; clone size: NA; CDR3 protein: CASRLGQGDEQYF; CDR3 DNA: TGTGCCAGCAGACTGGGACAGGGAGACGAGCAGTACTTC
D gene: TRBD1; J gene: TRBJ2-7; V gene: TRBV29-1; clone size: NA; CDR3 protein: CSVRRTGSYEQYF; CDR3 DNA: TGCAGCGTGAGACGGACAGGGTCCTACGAGCAGTACTTC
D gene: NA; J gene: TRBJ2-2; V gene: TRBV21-1; clone size: NA; CDR3 protein: CASTTRRGNTGELFF; CDR3 DNA: TGTGCCAGCACCACTCGAAGGGGAAACACCGGGGAGCTGTTTTTT
D gene: NA; J gene: TRBJ2-5; V gene: TRBV20-1; clone size: NA; CDR3 protein: CSASGLETQYF; CDR3 DNA: TGCAGTGCTAGTGGCCTCGAGACCCAGTACTTC
D gene: TRBD1; J gene: TRBJ2-3; V gene: TRBV5-8; clone size: NA; CDR3 protein: CASIRTGTGLPWDTQYF; CDR3 DNA: TGTGCCAGCATCCGGACCGGGACAGGGCTTCCGTGGGATACGCAGTATTTT
D gene: NA; J gene: TRBJ2-1; V gene: TRBV5-4; clone size: once; CDR3 protein: CASSLAWRSSYNEQFF; CDR3 DNA: TGTGCCAGCAGCTTGGCCTGGCGGAGCTCCTACAATGAGCAGTTCTTC
D gene: TRBD1; J gene: TRBJ1-1; V gene: TRBV6-1; clone size: NA; CDR3 protein: CASRGQTNTEAFF; CDR3 DNA: TGTGCCAGTCGGGGACAGACGAACACTGAAGCTTTCTTT
D gene: TRBD2; J gene: TRBJ2-7; V gene: TRBV4-2; clone size: NA; CDR3 protein: CASSHTGTSGSSYEQYF; CDR3 DNA: TGTGCCAGCAGCCACACCGGGACTAGCGGTAGCTCCTACGAGCAGTACTTC
D gene: NA; J gene: TRBJ1-1; V gene: TRBV6-1; clone size: NA; CDR3 protein: CASTGGTAYPEAFF; CDR3 DNA: TGTGCCAGCACCGGGGGGACGGCCTATCCTGAAGCTTTCTTT
D gene: TRBD1; J gene: TRBJ2-2; V gene: TRBV18; clone size: once; CDR3 protein: CASSPSGTGFTGELFF; CDR3 DNA: TGTGCCAGCTCACCCTCCGGGACAGGGTTCACCGGGGAGCTGTTTTTT
D gene: TRBD2; J gene: TRBJ2-1; V gene: TRBV27; clone size: NA; CDR3 protein: CASSLSREPSGRARAYNEQFF; CDR3 DNA: TGTGCCAGCAGTTTATCGAGGGAGCCTAGCGGGAGGGCCAGGGCCTACAATGAGCAGTTCTTC
D gene: TRBD1; J gene: TRBJ1-2; V gene: TRBV10-3; clone size: NA; CDR3 protein: CAISESNRGYGYTF; CDR3 DNA: TGTGCCATCAGTGAGTCGAACAGGGGGTATGGCTACACCTTC
D gene: NA; J gene: TRBJ2-7; V gene: TRBV18; clone size: NA; CDR3 protein: CASSRDRKSDYEQYF; CDR3 DNA: TGTGCCAGCTCACGCGACAGAAAGTCGGACTACGAGCAGTACTTC
D gene: NA; J gene: TRBJ2-1; V gene: TRBV7-2; clone size: NA; CDR3 protein: CASSLAGLGNSYNEQFF; CDR3 DNA: TGTGCCAGCAGCTTAGCGGGACTCGGAAACTCCTACAATGAGCAGTTCTTC
D gene: NA; J gene: TRBJ1-2; V gene: TRBV25-1; clone size: NA; CDR3 protein: CASSEPGGAARGYTF; CDR3 DNA: TGTGCCAGCAGTGAACCGGGAGGGGCAGCTCGGGGCTACACCTTC
D gene: TRBD1; J gene: TRBJ1-6; V gene: TRBV19; clone size: few; CDR3 protein: CASSIDRAYNSPLHF; CDR3 DNA: TGTGCCAGTAGTATCGACAGGGCGTATAATTCACCCCTCCACTTT
D gene: TRBD1; J gene: TRBJ1-2; V gene: TRBV27; clone size: NA; CDR3 protein: CASSQTGTVFRGYTF; CDR3 DNA: TGTGCCAGCAGTCAGACCGGGACAGTTTTCAGGGGCTACACCTTC
D gene: NA; J gene: TRBJ2-3; V gene: TRBV5-1; clone size: NA; CDR3 protein: CASSLPGEDTQYF; CDR3 DNA: TGCGCCAGCAGCTTACCAGGGGAAGATACGCAGTATTTT
D gene: NA; J gene: TRBJ2-1; V gene: TRBV5-1; clone size: NA; CDR3 protein: CASSLEQGSSYNEQFF; CDR3 DNA: TGCGCCAGCAGCTTGGAACAGGGTAGCTCCTACAATGAGCAGTTCTTC
D gene: TRBD2; J gene: TRBJ2-3; V gene: TRBV7-2; clone size: NA; CDR3 protein: CASSLGLAGGSDTQYF; CDR3 DNA: TGTGCCAGCAGCTTAGGGCTAGCGGGGGGCTCAGATACGCAGTATTTT
D gene: NA; J gene: TRBJ1-5; V gene: TRBV19; clone size: NA; CDR3 protein: CASSIDLRGLGPQHF; CDR3 DNA: TGTGCCAGTAGTATAGATCTTCGCGGCTTGGGGCCCCAGCATTTT
D gene: TRBD2; J gene: TRBJ2-1; V gene: TRBV9; clone size: NA; CDR3 protein: CASSVRPSGIYNEQFF; CDR3 DNA: TGTGCCAGCAGCGTAAGGCCTAGCGGTATTTACAATGAGCAGTTCTTC
D gene: TRBD1; J gene: TRBJ1-2; V gene: TRBV12-5; clone size: NA; CDR3 protein: CASGLFPGGFYGYTF; CDR3 DNA: TGTGCTAGTGGTTTGTTTCCAGGGGGCTTCTATGGCTACACCTTC
D gene: NA; J gene: TRBJ1-2; V gene: TRBV30; clone size: once; CDR3 protein: CACSPGGYGYTF; CDR3 DNA: TGTGCCTGTTCTCCGGGTGGCTATGGCTACACCTTC
D gene: NA; J gene: TRBJ1-2; V gene: TRBV2; clone size: once; CDR3 protein: CASSGGERGYTF; CDR3 DNA: TGTGCCAGCAGTGGGGGGGAACGAGGCTACACCTTC
D gene: NA; J gene: TRBJ2-3; V gene: TRBV5-1; clone size: once; CDR3 protein: CASALDSPTDTQYF; CDR3 DNA: TGCGCCAGCGCCCTGGACAGCCCCACAGATACGCAGTATTTT
D gene: NA; J gene: TRBJ2-2; V gene: TRBV7-2; clone size: NA; CDR3 protein: CASSFQRADTGELFF; CDR3 DNA: TGTGCCAGCAGCTTCCAGCGGGCGGACACCGGGGAGCTGTTTTTT
D gene: NA; J gene: TRBJ1-2; V gene: TRBV4-3; clone size: NA; CDR3 protein: CASSQDTGYGYTF; CDR3 DNA: TGCGCCAGCAGCCAAGACACCGGCTATGGCTACACCTTC
D gene: NA; J gene: TRBJ2-7; V gene: TRBV30; clone size: NA; CDR3 protein: CAWTRGGNEQYF; CDR3 DNA: TGTGCCTGGACTAGGGGCGGGAACGAGCAGTACTTC
D gene: NA; J gene: TRBJ1-1; V gene: TRBV7-2; clone size: NA; CDR3 protein: CASSLGSGSQGSEAFF; CDR3 DNA: TGTGCCAGCAGCTTAGGCTCGGGCAGTCAGGGCTCTGAAGCTTTCTTT
D gene: NA; J gene: TRBJ2-3; V gene: TRBV12-1; clone size: NA; CDR3 protein: CASSYEPLAGEGTDTQYF; CDR3 DNA: TGTGCCAGCAGCTACGAACCCCTAGCGGGAGAGGGGACAGATACGCAGTATTTT
D gene: NA; J gene: TRBJ2-7; V gene: TRBV21-1; clone size: NA; CDR3 protein: CASSSRGLATLDEQYF; CDR3 DNA: TGTGCCAGCAGCTCCCGAGGACTAGCCACCCTCGACGAGCAGTACTTC
D gene: NA; J gene: TRBJ1-5; V gene: TRBV25-1; clone size: once; CDR3 protein: CASSSVPDRSNQPQHF; CDR3 DNA: TGTGCCAGCAGTTCTGTCCCGGACAGAAGCAATCAGCCCCAGCATTTT
D gene: TRBD1; J gene: TRBJ2-7; V gene: TRBV5-1; clone size: NA; CDR3 protein: CASSSTGSSYEQYF; CDR3 DNA: TGCGCCAGCAGCTCGACAGGGTCCTCCTACGAGCAGTACTTC
D gene: NA; J gene: TRBJ1-2; V gene: TRBV29-1; clone size: NA; CDR3 protein: CSVEKMRGGNRNYGYTF; CDR3 DNA: TGCAGCGTTGAAAAAATGAGGGGGGGTAACCGTAACTATGGCTACACCTTC
D gene: NA; J gene: TRBJ1-2; V gene: TRBV29-1; clone size: NA; CDR3 protein: CSVESTNYGYTF; CDR3 DNA: TGCAGCGTGGAGAGTACTAACTATGGCTACACCTTC
D gene: TRBD1; J gene: TRBJ1-2; V gene: TRBV18; clone size: NA; CDR3 protein: CASSPQGQGDYGYTF; CDR3 DNA: TGTGCCAGCTCACCACAAGGACAGGGAGACTATGGCTACACCTTC
D gene: NA; J gene: TRBJ2-3; V gene: TRBV30; clone size: NA; CDR3 protein: CAWSVLGQGPTDTQYF; CDR3 DNA: TGTGCCTGGAGTGTACTTGGTCAGGGTCCCACAGATACGCAGTATTTT
D gene: NA; J gene: TRBJ2-3; V gene: TRBV5-4; clone size: NA; CDR3 protein: CASSSRVGTQYF; CDR3 DNA: TGTGCCAGCAGCTCGAGGGTTGGCACGCAGTATTTT
D gene: NA; J gene: TRBJ2-7; V gene: TRBV5-1; clone size: NA; CDR3 protein: CASSPDRIYEQYF; CDR3 DNA: TGCGCCAGCAGTCCGGACAGAATCTACGAGCAGTACTTC
D gene: NA; J gene: TRBJ1-1; V gene: TRBV7-2; clone size: NA; CDR3 protein: CASSFSTGNTEAFF; CDR3 DNA: TGTGCCAGCAGCTTCTCAACCGGGAACACTGAAGCTTTCTTT
D gene: TRBD2; J gene: TRBJ2-7; V gene: TRBV4-2; clone size: NA; CDR3 protein: CASSQDRLAAIYEQYF; CDR3 DNA: TGTGCCAGCAGCCAAGATCGGCTAGCGGCCATCTACGAGCAGTACTTC